This TCR beta chain was recorded in a study of blood T cell repertoires in COVID-19. In the study overall: Researchers got acute and convalescent COVID-19 samples from the United States, Italy and Spain.

CDR1 and CDR2 from the germline V gene are MNHEY and SVGAGI. This CDR3 spans 14 amino acids. After removal of 6 bases from V and 1 base from J, the junction contained 4 bases not matched to a gene. The authors' processing: Amplification from reference gene primers served as the basis for estimated nucleated cell counts. Repertoires were generated with immunoSEQ multiplex PCR, while TCRdb's copy carries only in-frame clones and drops some. V and J calls and clone size are given by that table; D and trimming were obtained from the DNA. This sample has about 74,000 clones; 80% to 90% occur once, and the top ten carry roughly 2.1%.

Sequenced sample: peripheral blood. The sequence came from an elderly woman with active or convalescent COVID-19. The chain couples TRBV6-5 to TRBJ2-7; 9 nucleotides line up with TRBD1. The CDR3 bases are TGTGCCAGCAGCCCCGGGACAGGGTCCTACGAGCAGTACTTC. Translated: CASSPGTGSYEQYF.